These 13 T cell receptor beta chains came from one sample sequenced in a study of blood T cell repertoires in COVID-19. Repertoires were generated with immunoSEQ multiplex PCR, while TCRdb's copy carries only in-frame clones and drops some. The sample yields 95,000 to 150,000 clones, 60% to 85% seen once. Material: peripheral blood. These TCRs come from a man aged 65-85 years with acute or convalescent COVID-19.

The count of this clone is one. The chain uses TRBV5-4 and TRBJ1-1; D unclear. The CDR3 consists of 15 residues. Germline lookup yields CDR1 SGHNT and CDR2 YYREEE (reference sequence). V was clipped by 0 bases and J by 3 bases, with 12 bases between them. The CDR3 nucleotides are TGTGCCAGCAGCTTGGGGGCGTCCCGGCACACTGAAGCTTTCTTT. It is translated as CASSLGASRHTEAFF.

This clone was counted a few times. V and J are TRBV5-6 and TRBJ2-2; 8 bases map to TRBD2. Looked up from germline, CDR1 is SGHDT and CDR2 is YYEEEE. Germline trimming cut 6 bases from V and 5 bases from J; bases unmatched to any gene: 12. The CDR3 is 16 amino acids. CDR3 DNA: TGTGCCAGCACCTCCGTTGCCTTAGCGGGGACCGGGGAGCTGTTTTTT. Encoded protein: CASTSVALAGTGELFF.

The gene calls are TRBV7-9 and TRBJ1-2, with no clear D. V was trimmed by 1 base and J by 5 bases, leaving 11 bases between them. Per the germline V gene, CDR1 is SEHNR and CDR2 is FQNEAQ (reference sequence). The CDR3 loop spans 14 amino acids. CDR3 sequence reads: CASSLGSGGYGYTF. The CDR3 DNA follows: TGTGCCAGCAGCTTAGGGTCAGGAGGATATGGCTACACCTTC.

The gene calls are TRBV29-1 and TRBJ2-1; D may be TRBD2 (6 bases). Germline V gene data show CDR1 as SQVTM and CDR2 as ANQGSEA. V lost 3 bases, J lost 4 bases, and 13 bases lay in between. This CDR3 has 14 residues. The CDR3 is CSVDSSGVYNEQFF. CDR3 DNA: TGCAGCGTTGACTCATCGGGGGTTTACAATGAGCAGTTCTTC.

The V call is TRBV7-2, the J call TRBJ2-1, with 13 bases identical to TRBD2. J gave up 7 bases and V 5 bases, and 8 bases lay outside the gene matches. The CDR3 consists of 16 residues. Germline V gene sequence: CDR1 SGHTA, CDR2 FQGNSA. The CDR3, as DNA: TGTGCCAGCAGCCCACAGGGACTAGCGGGGCCGAATGAGCAGTTCTTC. Its protein product is CASSPQGLAGPNEQFF.

J is TRBJ2-5 and V is TRBV5-1; TRBD2 matches 14 bases. V lost 3 bases and J lost 2; bases outside the gene matches: 3. Per germline, CDR1 SGHRS and CDR2 YFSETQ. The CDR3 is made up of 16 amino acids. CDR3 sequence reads: CASSWGLAGAQETQYF. The DNA for the CDR3 is TGCGCCAGCAGCTGGGGACTAGCGGGGGCTCAAGAGACCCAGTACTTC.

This clone appeared once. The genes are TRBV7-9 and TRBJ1-2; 9 nucleotides line up with TRBD1. The CDR3 runs 16 residues. Germline lookup yields CDR1 SEHNR and CDR2 FQNEAQ (reference sequence). With 5 bases clipped from V and 1 base from J, the junction kept 8 bases outside the gene matches. CDR3: CASSRDREGGNYGYTF. The CDR3 region has the DNA TGTGCCAGCAGCCGGGACAGGGAGGGGGGTAACTATGGCTACACCTTC.

This clone was seen many times. The rearrangement links TRBV20-1 to TRBJ2-3; D might be TRBD2 (7 bases). V dropped 3 bases and J dropped 0 bases, with 19 bases sitting between them. The CDR3 length is 17 residues. The germline V gene encodes CDR1 DFQATT and CDR2 SNEGSKA (reference sequence). In DNA form, the CDR3 reads TGCAGTGCTAGTGACCGGGGGGCCCTAGCTAGCACAGATACGCAGTATTTT. This encodes CSASDRGALASTDTQYF.

This rearrangement joins TRBV7-3 to TRBJ2-3, with 7 bases fitting TRBD1. The CDR3 covers 14 residues. Germline assignment: CDR1 SGHTA and CDR2 FQGTGA. V gave up 4 bases and J gave up 2 bases; unmatched junction bases: 3. Written as DNA, the CDR3 is TGTGCCAGCAGCTCGGGACAGAACACAGATACGCAGTATTTT. This encodes CASSSGQNTDTQYF.

V usage is TRBV4-3 and J usage is TRBJ2-7, with D perhaps TRBD1 (5 bases). Germline CDR1 and CDR2: LGHNA and YSLEER. The CDR3 is 14 amino acids. V shed 1 base and J shed 2 bases, with 9 bases lying between them. CDR3 protein: CASSQGAGTYEQYF. CDR3 coding DNA: TGCGCCAGCAGCCAAGGGGCAGGGACCTACGAGCAGTACTTC.

The sample holds a few counts of this clone. The chain is built from TRBV11-2 and TRBJ1-2; D gene uncertain. Trimming cost V 7 bases and J 4 bases, with 16 bases left between them. Germline assignment: CDR1 SGHAT and CDR2 FQNNGV. CDR3 size: 14 residues. This CDR3 reads CASTDWEGGYGYTF. As DNA, the CDR3 is TGTGCCAGCACCGACTGGGAGGGAGGCTATGGCTACACCTTC.

The gene calls are TRBV5-1 and TRBJ1-2; 8 bases agree with TRBD1. V trimming: 4 bases; J trimming: 3 bases; junction bases outside the gene matches: 2. The germline V gene encodes CDR1 SGHRS and CDR2 YFSETQ. The CDR3 spans 13 residues. For the CDR3, the DNA is TGCGCCAGCAGCGAGGACAGGGACTATGGCTACACCTTC. Its translation is CASSEDRDYGYTF.

The CDR3 loop is CAATLPSGGANEQFF. As DNA, the CDR3 is TGTGCCGCCACCCTGCCTAGCGGGGGGGCTAATGAGCAGTTCTTC. V gene TRBV5-4 combines with J gene TRBJ2-1; the match to TRBD2 covers 12 bases. Per germline, CDR1 SGHNT and CDR2 YYREEE (reference sequence). CDR3 length: 15 amino acids. The V gene end was trimmed by 10 bases and the J gene end by 7 bases; junction bases not matched to a gene: 12.